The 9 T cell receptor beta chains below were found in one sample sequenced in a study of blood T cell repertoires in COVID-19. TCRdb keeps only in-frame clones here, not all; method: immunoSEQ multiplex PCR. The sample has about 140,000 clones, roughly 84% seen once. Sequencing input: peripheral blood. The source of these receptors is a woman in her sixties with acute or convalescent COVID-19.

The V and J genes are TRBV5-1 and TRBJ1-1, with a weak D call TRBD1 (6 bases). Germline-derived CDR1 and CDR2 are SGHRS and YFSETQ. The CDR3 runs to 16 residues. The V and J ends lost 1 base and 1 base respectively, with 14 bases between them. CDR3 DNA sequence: TGCGCCAGCAGCTTGAGAAGGTTACAGGGGAACACTGAAGCTTTCTTT. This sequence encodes CASSLRRLQGNTEAFF.

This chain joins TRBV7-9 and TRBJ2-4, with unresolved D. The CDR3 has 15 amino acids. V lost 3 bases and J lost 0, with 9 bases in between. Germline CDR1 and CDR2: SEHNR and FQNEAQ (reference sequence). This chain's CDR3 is CASSFTASAKNIQYF. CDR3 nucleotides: TGTGCCAGCAGCTTTACTGCCTCAGCCAAAAACATTCAGTACTTC.

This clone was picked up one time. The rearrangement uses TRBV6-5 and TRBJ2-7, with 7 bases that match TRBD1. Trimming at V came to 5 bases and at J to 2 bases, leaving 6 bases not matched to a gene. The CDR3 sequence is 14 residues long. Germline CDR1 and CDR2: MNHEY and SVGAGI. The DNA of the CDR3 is TGTGCCAGCAGTATTGGACAGGCCGCCTACGAGCAGTACTTC. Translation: CASSIGQAAYEQYF.

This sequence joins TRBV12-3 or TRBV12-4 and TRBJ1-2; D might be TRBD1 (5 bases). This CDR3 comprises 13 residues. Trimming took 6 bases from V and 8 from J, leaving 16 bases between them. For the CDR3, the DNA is TGTGCCAGCAGGGGGCGGGGGACGGAGGGCTACACCTTC. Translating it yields CASRGRGTEGYTF.

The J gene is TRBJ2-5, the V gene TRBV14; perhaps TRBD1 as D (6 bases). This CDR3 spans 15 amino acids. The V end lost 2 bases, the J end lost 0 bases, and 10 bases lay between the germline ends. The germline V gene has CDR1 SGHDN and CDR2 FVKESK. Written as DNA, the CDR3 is TGTGCCAGCAGCCAACTTTACAGGGACCAAGAGACCCAGTACTTC. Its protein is CASSQLYRDQETQYF.

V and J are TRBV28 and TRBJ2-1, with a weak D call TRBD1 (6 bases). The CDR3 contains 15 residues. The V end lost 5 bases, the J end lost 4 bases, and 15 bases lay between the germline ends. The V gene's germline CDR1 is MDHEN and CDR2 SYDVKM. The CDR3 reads CASSHTGPKYNEQFF. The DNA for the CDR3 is TGTGCCAGCAGTCATACAGGGCCCAAGTACAATGAGCAGTTCTTC.

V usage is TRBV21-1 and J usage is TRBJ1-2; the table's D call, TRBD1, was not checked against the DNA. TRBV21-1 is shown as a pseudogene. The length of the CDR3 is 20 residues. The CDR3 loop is CASSKAPGQGDARWTYGYTF. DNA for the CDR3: TGTGCCAGCAGCAAAGCGCCGGGACAGGGGGACGCACGCTGGACTTATGGCTACACCTTC.

The CDR3 here is CASSPHSEQFF. In DNA form, the CDR3 reads TGCGCCAGCAGCCCTCACAGCGAGCAGTTCTTC. The gene calls are TRBV5-1 and TRBJ2-1; D is unresolved. The CDR3 consists of 11 residues. The germline V gene encodes CDR1 SGHRS and CDR2 YFSETQ. The ends were cut back, 4 bases at V and 10 bases at J, with 9 bases in the middle. Based on the CDR3 plus reference TRBV5-1 and TRBJ2-1, the full variable domain is KAGVTQTPRYLIKTRGQQVTLSCSPISGHRSVSWYQQTPGQGLQFLFEYFSETQRNKGNFPGRFSGRQFSNSRSEMNVSTLELGDSALYLCASSPHSEQFFGPGTRLTVL.

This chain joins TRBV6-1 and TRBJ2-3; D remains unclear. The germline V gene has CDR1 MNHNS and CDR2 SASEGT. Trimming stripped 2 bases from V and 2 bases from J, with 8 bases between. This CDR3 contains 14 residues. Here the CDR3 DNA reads TGTGCCAGCAGTGAAAGCCGCTACACAGATACGCAGTATTTT. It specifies CASSESRYTDTQYF.